A single sample is the source of the 11 T cell receptor beta chains below, sequenced in a study of shared T cell receptors in the human thymus (dated by TCRdb to the early 2020s). The library was generated by the immunoSEQ multiplex PCR assay. Held by TCRdb, this immuneACCESS table contains in-frame sequences only and omits some clones. Under half of the omission traces to an unresolved V gene where checked; the cause of the rest is unknown. This sample has about 660,000 clones in its table, and 70% to 90% of those were observed once. Jointly, the top ten make up 0.0094% of the sample. Separately, the same data were catalogued under a study of human thymus T cells.

Sequencing input: thymocytes. These receptors all come from a boy under three years old with a congenital heart defect. Donor details come from another sample of the same person, matched by shared clones.

There are a few counts of this clone. CDR3 residues: CASSLGQGGTGELFF. The CDR3 nucleotides are TGTGCCAGCAGTTTGGGACAGGGAGGCACCGGGGAGCTGTTTTTT. The chain couples TRBV28 to TRBJ2-2; TRBD1 agrees at 9 bases. CDR3 size: 15 residues. Germline CDR1 and CDR2: MDHEN and SYDVKM. J was trimmed by 4 bases and V by 3 bases; bases with no gene match: 3.

The J gene is TRBJ2-5, the V gene TRBV4-3; tentative D call: TRBD1 (7 bases). The CDR3 runs to 14 residues. V lost 2 bases and J 5 bases, leaving 12 bases between the germline ends. Germline CDR1 and CDR2: LGHNA and YSLEER. The CDR3 DNA follows: TGCGCCAGCAGCCAAATACAGGGGAGGGAGACCCAGTACTTC. Translated, it gives CASSQIQGRETQYF.

The genes are TRBV29-1 and TRBJ2-7, with 7 bases aligning to TRBD2. In germline, CDR1 is SQVTM, CDR2 ANQGSEA. Trimming took 6 bases from V and 3 from J; bases not matched to a gene: 8. CDR3 length equals 13 residues. The CDR3 sequence: CSVSGTGYYEQYF. The CDR3, as DNA: TGCAGCGTGAGCGGGACTGGGTACTACGAGCAGTACTTC.

The V gene is TRBV12-2, the J gene TRBJ2-3; TRBD2, the table's D call, lacks a check against the DNA. TRBV12-2 is a pseudogene segment. The CDR3 has 14 amino acids. The CDR3 DNA reads TGTGCAAGTCGCTTAGGACTAGCCCAAGATACGCAGTATTTT. Amino acids: CASRLGLAQDTQYF.

The chain uses TRBV30 and TRBJ2-7; D is possibly TRBD1 (6 bases). V gave up 0 bases and J gave up 0 bases, with 12 bases separating them. This CDR3 has 15 amino acids. The germline V gene has CDR1 GTSNPN and CDR2 SVGIG (reference sequence). CDR3 amino acids: CAWSVRTVGSYEQYF. The CDR3 region has the DNA TGTGCCTGGAGTGTACGGACAGTCGGCTCCTACGAGCAGTACTTC.

V gene TRBV5-1 combines with J gene TRBJ2-5; a possible D gene is TRBD1 (5 bases). Germline CDR1 SGHRS, CDR2 YFSETQ. CDR3 length equals 11 residues. Deletions cut 1 base from V and 13 bases from J, with 11 bases between. The chain's CDR3 is CASSLQGLMYF. The CDR3 DNA reads as TGCGCCAGCAGCTTGCAGGGTTTGATGTACTTC.

CDR3 DNA sequence: TGTGCCAGCAGTCCCCGGTTTGGGGGGACCGGAGAATACAATGAGCAGTTCTTC. Protein product: CASSPRFGGTGEYNEQFF. J is TRBJ2-1 and V is TRBV28; D may be TRBD2 (6 bases). The V and J ends lost 5 bases and 4 bases respectively, with 24 bases between them. Germline-derived CDR1 and CDR2 are MDHEN and SYDVKM. The CDR3 is 18 amino acids.

V usage is TRBV2 and J usage is TRBJ2-5; tentative D call: TRBD2 (6 bases). There are 16 residues in the CDR3. Germline-derived CDR1 and CDR2 are SNHLY and FYNNEI. V lost 6 bases, J lost 9 bases, and 26 bases lay in between. CDR3 region: CASSPSRAVGPGAQYF. CDR3 nucleotides: TGTGCCAGCAGCCCATCCAGGGCAGTCGGTCCGGGGGCCCAGTACTTC.

A single count supports this clone. The V and J genes are TRBV7-2 and TRBJ1-2; 10 bases map to TRBD1. Per germline, CDR1 SGHTA and CDR2 FQGNSA. The CDR3 sequence is 15 residues long. Germline trimming cut 7 bases from V and 7 bases from J; bases unmatched to any gene: 12. The CDR3 DNA follows: TGTGCCAGCATCCTCTCTGACAGGGGGCGGTCTGGCTACACCTTC. Translating gives CASILSDRGRSGYTF.

This clone was detected only a few times. The chain recombines TRBV5-6 with TRBJ2-7; TRBD1 matches 7 bases. Germline trimming cut 5 bases from V and 2 bases from J; bases unmatched to any gene: 4. The CDR3 has 13 amino acids. Germline loops: CDR1 SGHDT, CDR2 YYEEEE. CDR3 sequence reads: CASSNRGPYEQYF. In DNA, the CDR3 is TGTGCCAGCAGTAACAGGGGACCCTACGAGCAGTACTTC.

The chain couples TRBV5-6 to TRBJ2-5; 10 bases map to TRBD2. CDR1 and CDR2 (germline): SGHDT, YYEEEE. The V gene end was trimmed by 4 bases and the J gene end by 2 bases; junction bases not matched to a gene: 8. This CDR3 is built from 16 residues. The CDR3 nucleotides read TGTGCCAGCAGCGGAGGGACTAGCGACTATCAAGAGACCCAGTACTTC. This translates into CASSGGTSDYQETQYF.